This T cell receptor beta chain was identified in a study of CD8 T cells in Susac syndrome. Random hexamers primed reverse transcription of about 0.45 to 1 ug RNA. Amplification of TCR beta CDR3 spanned 54 Vbeta and 13 Jbeta via immunoSEQ multiplex PCR. TCRdb reanalysed the immunoSEQ multiplex PCR reads using MiXCR and keeps one entry per CDR3 protein. This sample carries 140,000 to 150,000 distinct CDR3 sequences, approximately 95% of them seen once, and the ten largest clones take 0.084%. The V and J ends lost 2 bases and 8 bases respectively, with 12 bases between them. CDR3 length: 13 amino acids. Germline CDR1 reads LGHDT; CDR2 reads YNNKEL (reference sequence). From blood CD8+ and CD4+ T cells, the TCR beta chain was sequenced.

Sample: CD4+ T cells from PBMCs. This clonotype was obtained from a human donor in good health. V gene TRBV3-1 combines with J gene TRBJ1-2; D not certain. This chain's CDR3 is CASSQKVVGGYTF. The DNA for the CDR3 is TGTGCCAGCAGCCAAAAGGTTGTAGGAGGCTACACCTTC.